One and the same sample provided the 24 T cell receptor beta chains below, sequenced in a study of blood T cell repertoires in COVID-19. Generated by immunoSEQ multiplex PCR, the TCRdb table keeps only in-frame clones and is missing some. Here the sample spans some 400,000 clones, approximately 77% being singletons. Sequencing was carried out using peripheral blood. The receptors originated from a human donor with acute or convalescent COVID-19. The donor label of this sample is uncertain.

The V call is TRBV3-1 (or the pseudogene TRBV3-2), the J call TRBJ1-1, with unresolved D. The CDR3 totals 14 residues. V was cut by 1 base and J by 0 bases, with 6 bases left in between. The germline gives CDR1 LGHDT, CDR2 YNNKEL (reference sequence). The CDR3 protein is CASSQGAMNTEAFF. CDR3 coding DNA: TGTGCCAGCAGCCAAGGGGCCATGAACACTGAAGCTTTCTTT.

The V and J genes are TRBV7-2 and TRBJ2-1; 16 bases are a match to TRBD2. The CDR3 loop spans 17 amino acids. V dropped 5 bases and J dropped 2; count of bases not matched to a gene: 3. The germline CDR1 and CDR2 sequences are SGHTA and FQGNSA. CDR3 sequence reads: CASSPGTSGGAYNEQFF. The CDR3 DNA sequence: TGTGCCAGCAGCCCGGGGACTAGCGGGGGGGCCTACAATGAGCAGTTCTTC.

V is TRBV7-6 and J is TRBJ2-1, with 7 bases that match TRBD1. The CDR3 loop spans 14 amino acids. In germline, CDR1 is SGHVS, CDR2 FNYEAQ. With 4 bases clipped from V and 5 bases from J, the junction kept 5 bases outside the gene matches. The CDR3 bases are TGTGCCAGCAGCTCTTGGACAGGTCACAATGAGCAGTTCTTC. Translating it yields CASSSWTGHNEQFF.

The V gene is TRBV2, the J gene TRBJ2-3; 8 bases line up with TRBD2. This CDR3 region has 16 residues. V lost 7 bases and J lost 5; bases outside the gene matches: 14. Germline CDR1 reads SNHLY; CDR2 reads FYNNEI. Here the CDR3 reads CASMLDSAGGEDTQYF. The CDR3 DNA reads as TGTGCCAGCATGCTCGATTCAGCCGGGGGGGAAGATACGCAGTATTTT.

The V gene is TRBV30, the J gene TRBJ1-5, with a possible D match to TRBD1 (5 bases). The CDR3 contains 13 residues. Germline values: CDR1 GTSNPN, CDR2 SVGIG (reference sequence). Trimming took 5 bases from V and 4 from J, leaving 12 bases between them. CDR3 coding DNA: TGTGCCTGGGCGACCCAGGGAAATCAGCCCCAGCATTTT. Amino acids: CAWATQGNQPQHF.

CDR3 nucleotide sequence: TGTGCCAGCAGTACTCACGGGACACAAAATTCACCCCTCCACTTT. Its protein product is CASSTHGTQNSPLHF. The chain employs TRBV28 and TRBJ1-6, with D perhaps TRBD1 (6 bases). CDR1 MDHEN and CDR2 SYDVKM come from the germline V gene. V lost 5 bases, J lost 7 bases, and 15 bases lay in between. The CDR3 is 15 residues long.

V gene TRBV20-1 combines with J gene TRBJ1-1, with 7 positions matching TRBD1. CDR3 length: 15 residues. V shed 5 bases and J 1 base; nucleotides not matched to a gene: 10. Germline V CDR1 and CDR2: DFQATT, SNEGSKA (reference sequence). The CDR3 sequence: CSARGTALKNTEAFF. In DNA form, the CDR3 reads TGCAGTGCTCGTGGGACAGCTTTGAAGAACACTGAAGCTTTCTTT.

This clone was seen just once. This rearrangement joins TRBV6-6 to TRBJ1-5, with TRBD1 matching 12 bases. This CDR3 has 20 amino acids. With V trimmed by 6 bases and J by 0 bases, 15 bases remained unmatched. Germline V gives CDR1 MNHNY, CDR2 SVGAGI (reference sequence). CDR3 sequence: CASSQVPGQGAQYSNQPQHF. CDR3 sequence (DNA): TGTGCCAGCAGCCAAGTACCGGGACAGGGGGCCCAATATAGCAATCAGCCCCAGCATTTT.

The chain carries TRBV23-1 and TRBJ2-1; 7 nucleotides line up with TRBD1. TRBV23-1 is designated an ORF whose function remains uncertain. CDR3 size: 17 residues. With V trimmed by 4 bases and J by 2 bases, 11 bases remained unmatched. This CDR3 is CASSLKHQGVTYNEQFF. CDR3 DNA: TGCGCCAGCAGTCTGAAACATCAGGGGGTCACCTACAATGAGCAGTTCTTC.

This chain joins TRBV4-2 and TRBJ2-1, with TRBD2 matching over 8 bases. The CDR3 is 16 amino acids. Trimming cost V 0 bases and J 5 bases; bases outside gene matches: 6. Germline loops: CDR1 LGHNA, CDR2 YNFKEQ. CDR3 in amino acids: CASSQESIAGNNEQFF. The CDR3 DNA reads TGTGCCAGCAGCCAAGAGTCGATAGCGGGGAACAATGAGCAGTTCTTC.

This clone turned up a few times. J is TRBJ1-3 and V is TRBV20-1, with unresolved D. Trimming took off 3 bases at V and 0 bases at J, with 18 bases between the two ends. This CDR3 is built from 17 residues. The germline gives CDR1 DFQATT, CDR2 SNEGSKA (reference sequence). Here the CDR3 reads CSASSYRRSYSGNTIYF. The DNA of the CDR3 is TGCAGTGCTAGTTCTTATAGGAGGTCTTACTCTGGAAACACCATATATTTT.

This chain connects TRBV30 to TRBJ2-5, with 12 bases lining up with TRBD1. The germline gives CDR1 GTSNPN, CDR2 SVGIG (reference sequence). The CDR3 runs to 14 residues. The V gene end was trimmed by 2 bases and the J gene end by 6 bases; junction bases not matched to a gene: 4. DNA of the CDR3: TGTGCCTGGAGTCGGGGACAGGGGGCGAAGACCCAGTACTTC. This sequence encodes CAWSRGQGAKTQYF.

The chain employs TRBV3-1 (or the pseudogene TRBV3-2) and TRBJ2-7, with 8 bases that match TRBD1. Germline V gene sequence: CDR1 LGHDT, CDR2 YNNKEL (reference sequence). The ends lost 4 bases at V and 3 bases at J; junction bases unmatched: 2. This CDR3 has 13 residues. The CDR3 DNA is TGTGCCAGCAGCCGAACAGGGGGCTACGAGCAGTACTTC. This codes for CASSRTGGYEQYF.

This chain connects TRBV25-1 to TRBJ2-5; 9 bases match TRBD1. V shed 6 bases and J 7 bases; nucleotides not matched to a gene: 12. Looked up from germline, CDR1 is MGHDK and CDR2 is SYGVNS. There are 15 residues in the CDR3. CDR3 sequence: CASRGQGQGSATQYF. The CDR3 DNA reads TGTGCCAGCAGGGGGCAAGGACAGGGGTCCGCGACCCAGTACTTC.

This chain joins TRBV29-1 and TRBJ1-1; D unresolved. V lost 3 bases and J 0 bases, leaving 11 bases between the germline ends. This CDR3 is 14 amino acids long. Germline CDR1 SQVTM, CDR2 ANQGSEA. CDR3 region: CSVDLRIMNTEAFF. The CDR3, as DNA: TGCAGCGTTGACCTGCGTATAATGAACACTGAAGCTTTCTTT.

The gene calls are TRBV7-8 and TRBJ2-5, with 14 positions matching TRBD2. Trimming removed 4 bases from V and 5 bases from J; junction bases left unmatched: 9. The CDR3 is 17 amino acids. Per germline, CDR1 SGHVS and CDR2 FQNEAQ. The CDR3 sequence is CASSSYRLAGGRETQYF. The CDR3 DNA reads as TGTGCCAGCAGCTCTTATCGACTAGCGGGGGGGCGGGAGACCCAGTACTTC.

The chain joins TRBV2 to TRBJ1-1; 11 nucleotides align to TRBD1. With 4 bases clipped from V and 3 bases from J, the junction kept 4 bases outside the gene matches. Germline V CDR1 and CDR2: SNHLY, FYNNEI. The CDR3 is 15 residues long. The CDR3, as DNA: TGTGCCAGCAGTGGAGGGGACAGGGGGTACACTGAAGCTTTCTTT. Its translation is CASSGGDRGYTEAFF.

V usage is TRBV27 and J usage is TRBJ2-3, with 8 bases aligning to TRBD2. V trimming: 8 bases; J trimming: 2 bases; junction bases outside the gene matches: 9. The CDR3 totals 15 residues. Germline loops: CDR1 MNHEY, CDR2 SMNVEV (reference sequence). The CDR3 DNA is TGTGCCAGCCGCGATCAAGCGGGGGTCACAGATACGCAGTATTTT. The encoded protein is CASRDQAGVTDTQYF.

J is TRBJ2-7 and V is TRBV6-6, with D tentatively TRBD2 (6 bases). CDR1 and CDR2 (germline): MNHNY, SVGAGI (reference sequence). With 0 bases removed from V and 5 bases from J, the gap between germline ends came to 14 bases. This CDR3 has 15 residues. CDR3 loop: CASSYSTSRTHEQYF. CDR3 in DNA: TGTGCCAGCAGTTACTCGACTAGTAGGACCCACGAGCAGTACTTC.

This chain links TRBV30 with TRBJ1-5; weak D call: TRBD1 (5 bases). CDR1 is GTSNPN, CDR2 SVGIG, per germline (reference sequence). Trimming shortened V by 2 bases and J by 6 bases, and 11 bases separated the two germline ends. This CDR3 spans 13 amino acids. CDR3: CAWSLPGGQPQHF. As DNA, the CDR3 is TGTGCCTGGAGTTTACCCGGGGGTCAGCCCCAGCATTTT. The full variable domain, its missing parts supplied by reference TRBV30 and TRBJ1-5, is SQTIHQWPATLVQPVGSPLSLECTVEGTSNPNLYWYRQAAGRGLQLLFYSVGIGQISSEVPQNLSASRPQDRQFILSSKKLLLSDSGFYLCAWSLPGGQPQHFGDGTRLSIL.

The gene calls are TRBV6-6 and TRBJ1-2; TRBD1 matches at 7 bases. The ends lost 7 bases at V and 4 bases at J; junction bases unmatched: 15. The length of the CDR3 is 16 residues. Looked up from germline, CDR1 is MNHNY and CDR2 is SVGAGI (reference sequence). CDR3 coding DNA: TGTGCCAGCACCCATGTGGGGACGGACAGGTTCTATGGCTACACCTTC. Protein: CASTHVGTDRFYGYTF.

The rearrangement joins TRBV15 to TRBJ2-7; 10 positions match TRBD2. Germline V gives CDR1 LNHNV, CDR2 YYDKDF (reference sequence). Trimming removed 2 bases from V and 7 bases from J; junction bases left unmatched: 8. The CDR3 sequence is 15 residues long. CDR3 DNA sequence: TGTGCCACCAGCAGAAAGACTAGCGGGTTAGTTGAGCAGTACTTC. This translates into CATSRKTSGLVEQYF. The full variable domain, completed using reference TRBV15 and TRBJ2-7, is DAMVIQNPRYQVTQFGKPVTLSCSQTLNHNVMYWYQQKSSQAPKLLFHYYDKDFNNEADTPDNFQSRRPNTSFCFLDIRSPGLGDTAMYLCATSRKTSGLVEQYFGPGTRLTVT.

The chain is built from TRBV19 and TRBJ1-1, with TRBD1 as a possible D gene (5 bases). The CDR3 covers 13 residues. Trimming cost V 3 bases and J 6 bases, with 11 bases left between them. The V gene's germline CDR1 is LNHDA and CDR2 SQIVND (reference sequence). CDR3 sequence: CASSIYSTAEAFF. As DNA, the CDR3 is TGTGCCAGTAGTATTTATTCGACAGCTGAAGCTTTCTTT.

The V call is TRBV15, the J call TRBJ1-5, with 7 bases aligning to TRBD1. The V and J ends lost 5 bases and 3 bases, in that order; junction bases with no gene match: 7. CDR1 is LNHNV, CDR2 YYDKDF, per germline (reference sequence). The CDR3 is 15 residues long. The CDR3 DNA reads as TGTGCCACCAGCCCCCGGGACAGAGACAATCAGCCCCAGCATTTT. Protein product: CATSPRDRDNQPQHF.